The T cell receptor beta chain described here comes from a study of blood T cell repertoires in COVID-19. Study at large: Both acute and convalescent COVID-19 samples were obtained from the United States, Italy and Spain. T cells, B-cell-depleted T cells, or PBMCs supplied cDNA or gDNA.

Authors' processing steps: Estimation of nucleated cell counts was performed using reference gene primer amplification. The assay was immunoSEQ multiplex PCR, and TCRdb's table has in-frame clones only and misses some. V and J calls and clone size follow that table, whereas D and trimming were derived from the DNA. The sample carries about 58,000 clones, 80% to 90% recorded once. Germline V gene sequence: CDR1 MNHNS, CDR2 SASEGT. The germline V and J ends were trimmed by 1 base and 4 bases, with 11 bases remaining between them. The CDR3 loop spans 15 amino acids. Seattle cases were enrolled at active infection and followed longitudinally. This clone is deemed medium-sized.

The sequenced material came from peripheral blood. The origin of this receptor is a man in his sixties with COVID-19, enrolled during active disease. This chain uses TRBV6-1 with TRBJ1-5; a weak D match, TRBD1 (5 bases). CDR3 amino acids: CASSEETVTNQPQHF. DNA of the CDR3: TGTGCCAGCAGTGAAGAGACAGTCACAAATCAGCCCCAGCATTTT.